This T cell receptor (beta chain) was recovered during a study of spatial heterogeneity in lung cancer. Study conclusions and caveats: Intratumoral expanded alpha and beta TCR counts were found to track tumor mutation counts.

V lost 2 bases, J lost 2 bases, and 10 bases lay in between. CDR3 length: 14 amino acids. Looked up from germline, CDR1 is DFQATT and CDR2 is SNEGSKA (reference sequence). Regarding time point: sample taken at primary tumor resection. Whole RNA, which was extracted from tumor, nontumor lung tissue or frozen PBMC, was sequenced without any cell sorting. This clonotype was observed at least ten times. Its antigen remains unidentified. Each CDR3 protein gets one entry after TCRdb re-called the 5' RACE reads with MiXCR. The sample contains about 23,000 distinct CDR3 sequences, 4.8% of which appear only once.

The sample consisted of lung tumor tissue, taken at surgery. The J gene is TRBJ2-1, the V gene TRBV20-1, with D unresolved. This TCR was sampled from a male donor with early-stage non-small cell lung cancer. CDR3 protein: CSARSGVPYNEQFF. The CDR3 region has the DNA TGCAGTGCTAGATCCGGTGTCCCCTACAATGAGCAGTTCTTC.